This T cell receptor (beta chain) was recorded in a study of cytomegalovirus exposure and HLA in healthy donors. General study points: After further analysis at a later stage, around 17,000 TCR beta sequences were associated with HLA alleles at 0.05 false discovery rate. Investigators reported approximately 170 TCR beta chains as tied to cytomegalovirus. Across HLA loci, a later analysis found differing TCR association rates, with DRB1 most and HLA-C fewest.

V lost 1 base and J lost 2, with 9 bases in between. This CDR3 has 15 residues. The germline CDR1 and CDR2 sequences are MGHRA and YSYEKL. As to this clone: Its antigen is unidentified.

It was with 60 Vbeta and 13 Jbeta primers that the PCR ran. Assay: immunoSEQ multiplex PCR; the TCRdb copy retains only in-frame clones and omits some. The data contain approximately 150,000 clones, 70% to 85% of them seen just once; the ten biggest clones take up 3.7%. The sequence came from a man in his thirties or forties in good health and CMV-seropositive. The material sequenced was PBMCs. The rearrangement joins TRBV4-1 to TRBJ1-5; D gene ambiguous. The CDR3 DNA is TGCGCCAGCAGCCAAGCCCAGAGCGGCAATCAGCCCCAGCATTTT. It is translated as CASSQAQSGNQPQHF.